This passage covers 13 T cell receptor beta chains from one sample sequenced in a study of blood T cell repertoires in COVID-19. Generated by immunoSEQ multiplex PCR, the TCRdb table keeps only in-frame clones and is missing some. The sample holds about 92,000 clones; about 90% are singletons and the top ten take about 1.8%. The sample consisted of peripheral blood. These receptors were taken from a human donor with active COVID-19. The donor label of this sample is uncertain.

The rearrangement links TRBV7-6 to TRBJ2-2; 9 bases are shared with TRBD2. CDR3 length: 18 residues. The J segment lost 2 bases and the V segment lost 5 bases, leaving 12 bases of the junction unmatched. The germline gives CDR1 SGHVS, CDR2 FNYEAQ. The CDR3 here is CASSPRSSGGLNTGELFF. The CDR3 DNA is TGTGCCAGCAGCCCCCGGAGTAGCGGGGGCCTTAACACCGGGGAGCTGTTTTTT.

V gene TRBV5-1 combines with J gene TRBJ2-3; maybe TRBD2 (6 bases). This CDR3 comprises 16 residues. Germline V gene data show CDR1 as SGHRS and CDR2 as YFSETQ. The germline V and J ends were trimmed by 2 bases and 0 bases, with 13 bases remaining between them. As DNA, the CDR3 is TGCGCCAGCAGCTTCTGGGCGGGGACTAGCACAGATACGCAGTATTTT. Protein sequence: CASSFWAGTSTDTQYF.

This clone was found a few times. The chain employs TRBV28 and TRBJ1-6; the match to TRBD1 covers 8 bases. The germline gives CDR1 MDHEN, CDR2 SYDVKM. V trimming: 6 bases; J trimming: 0 bases; junction bases outside the gene matches: 4. The CDR3 contains 16 residues. CDR3: CASRRTGSSYNSPLHF. The CDR3 DNA is TGTGCCAGCAGGAGGACAGGGAGCTCCTATAATTCACCCCTCCACTTT.

This sequence joins TRBV4-3 and TRBJ2-3; TRBD2 aligns across 9 bases. Germline V gene lookup returns CDR1 LGHNA and CDR2 YSLEER. The V and J ends lost 0 bases and 0 bases, in that order; junction bases with no gene match: 4. The CDR3 is 17 amino acids. In nucleotides, the CDR3 is TGCGCCAGCAGCCAAGAAGTAGCGGGGGCTAGCACAGATACGCAGTATTTT. Translated, it gives CASSQEVAGASTDTQYF.

The rearrangement joins TRBV7-9 to TRBJ2-1, with TRBD2 matching 9 bases. J lost 6 bases, V lost 2 bases, and 5 bases had no gene match. This CDR3 has 15 residues. The germline V gene has CDR1 SEHNR and CDR2 FQNEAQ (reference sequence). The chain's CDR3 is CASSLMAGGRNEQFF. In DNA form, the CDR3 reads TGTGCCAGCAGCTTAATGGCGGGGGGGCGCAATGAGCAGTTCTTC.

The rearrangement uses TRBV12-3 or TRBV12-4 and TRBJ2-7, with D possibly TRBD2 on 6 matching bases. The CDR3 runs to 13 residues. Trimming removed 4 bases from V and 2 bases from J, with 9 bases in between. CDR3 nucleotides: TGTGCCAGCAGTTCGGGACTCGCCTACGAGCAGTACTTC. Translating it yields CASSSGLAYEQYF.

This rearrangement joins TRBV12-3 or TRBV12-4 to TRBJ2-1; 8 bases fit TRBD1. The CDR3 contains 12 residues. V lost 5 bases, J lost 8 bases, and 2 bases stayed unmatched. The CDR3: CASSPQGDEQFF. Written as DNA, the CDR3 is TGTGCCAGCAGTCCACAGGGGGATGAGCAGTTCTTC.

The chain is built from TRBV7-8 and TRBJ1-2; 9 bases are shared with TRBD1. CDR3 length: 15 residues. The V and J ends lost 2 bases and 2 bases, in that order; junction bases with no gene match: 3. The germline V gene has CDR1 SGHVS and CDR2 FQNEAQ. The CDR3 coding sequence is TGTGCCAGCAGCTTAAGTACAGGGGGCAACTATGGCTACACCTTC. Protein: CASSLSTGGNYGYTF.

This rearrangement joins TRBV10-2 to TRBJ2-5; D unclear. Trimming stripped 0 bases from V and 5 bases from J, with 10 bases between. Germline lookup yields CDR1 WSHSY and CDR2 SAAADI. The CDR3 sequence is 14 residues long. The CDR3 reads CASSESGEGETQYF. The CDR3 DNA is TGCGCCAGCAGTGAGTCAGGAGAAGGCGAGACCCAGTACTTC.

About this clone itself: Other DNA sequences in the same sample also yield this CDR3. The V and J genes are TRBV5-1 and TRBJ2-2, with D tentatively TRBD1 (6 bases). Germline V gene data show CDR1 as SGHRS and CDR2 as YFSETQ. Trimming removed 4 bases at V and 6 bases at J, with 13 bases between. The CDR3 runs 14 residues. CDR3 protein: CASSLTTGPGELFF. CDR3 sequence (DNA): TGCGCCAGCAGCCTGACGACAGGCCCCGGGGAGCTGTTTTTT.

This clone occurred a few times. CDR3 sequence reads: CASSSDGLYGYTF. The CDR3 nucleotides read TGTGCCAGCAGCTCCGACGGACTCTATGGCTACACCTTC. The chain joins TRBV5-6 to TRBJ1-2; no reliable D call. V dropped 3 bases and J dropped 4 bases, with 10 bases sitting between them. CDR1 is SGHDT and CDR2 is YYEEEE in the germline V gene. The CDR3 has 13 amino acids. The full variable domain, with the rest looked up from reference TRBV5-6 and TRBJ1-2, is DAGVTQSPTHLIKTRGQQVTLRCSPKSGHDTVSWYQQALGQGPQFIFQYYEEEERQRGNFPDRFSGHQFPNYSSELNVNALLLGDSALYLCASSSDGLYGYTFGSGTRLTVV.

The chain couples TRBV4-2 to TRBJ2-7; possibly TRBD1 for D (5 bases). V lost 1 base and J lost 2, with 9 bases in between. The germline V gene encodes CDR1 LGHNA and CDR2 YNFKEQ. There are 14 residues in the CDR3. The CDR3 coding sequence is TGTGCCAGCAGCCAAGGAGACAGTCCCTACGAGCAGTACTTC. It yields the protein CASSQGDSPYEQYF.

This sequence joins TRBV5-6 and TRBJ1-2, with 7 bases aligning to TRBD1. The CDR3 is 15 residues long. In germline, CDR1 is SGHDT, CDR2 YYEEEE. V was clipped by 0 bases and J by 7 bases; unmatched bases: 9. The CDR3 DNA reads TGTGCCAGCAGCTTGGAAGTTGGCAGGGGGGCTGGCTACACCTTC. Translation: CASSLEVGRGAGYTF.